The clone carrying this T cell receptor beta chain occurred once. This sample was included in a study of OX40 agonist ivuxolimab in advanced cancers. About the study: The patients' treatment was ivuxolimab, an agonistic anti-OX40 (CD134) antibody. Partial responses were achieved by three patients: one hepatocellular carcinoma, two cutaneous melanoma.

With 7 bases clipped from V and 7 bases from J, the junction kept 7 bases outside the gene matches. Germline-derived CDR1 and CDR2 are SNHLY and FYNNEI. CDR3 length: 14 residues. Profiled with immunoSEQ multiplex PCR; TCRdb holds only in-frame clones, not every one. The profile shows roughly 37,000 clones, about 79% of them singletons. The source is an adult with an advanced solid tumor such as melanoma, head and neck, liver or kidney cancer. The sequencing used CD4+ or CD8+ T cells sorted from blood, collected in a trial of the OX40 agonist ivuxolimab. This chain links TRBV2 with TRBJ1-4; the match to TRBD1 covers 9 bases. CDR3 amino acids: CASTGQGRIEKLFF. The CDR3 nucleotides are TGTGCCAGCACCGGACAGGGGAGGATTGAAAAACTGTTTTTT.